Presented here are 21 T cell receptor beta chains from one specimen sequenced in a study of CXCR3-negative and CXCR3-positive naive CD8 T cells. TRB cDNA libraries were made by UMI-labeled 5' RACE. With the 5' RACE reads reprocessed, TCRdb shows one record per CDR3 protein and no DNA. The repertoire table contains 150,000 or so distinct CDR3 sequences. The material sequenced was naive CXCR3- CD8+ T cells from blood. Subset here: CD45RO-CCR7+CD27+CD95- naive CD8+ T cells lacking CXCR3 (TNR3-). The source of these receptors is a human donor in good health. Some clones in this sample may be carry-over from other donors' samples.

This chain uses TRBV29-1 with TRBJ2-7; no DNA is available, so the TRBD1 call from TCRdb remains unchecked. The germline V gene encodes CDR1 SQVTM and CDR2 ANQGSEA. CDR3 size: 13 residues. CDR3: CSVDTGADYEQYF.

The V call is TRBV14, the J call TRBJ2-7; TCRdb's D call of TRBD2 is untestable without DNA. CDR1 and CDR2 from the germline V gene are SGHDN and FVKESK. There are 15 residues in the CDR3. The CDR3 sequence is CASSQESAGSYEQYF. The full variable domain, with the rest looked up from reference TRBV14 and TRBJ2-7, is EAGVTQFPSHSVIEKGQTVTLRCDPISGHDNLYWYRRVMGKEIKFLLHFVKESKQDESGMPNNRFLAERTGGTYSTLKVQPAELEDSGVYFCASSQESAGSYEQYFGPGTRLTVT.

The chain links TRBV12-3 or TRBV12-4 to TRBJ2-1; lacking DNA, the TRBD2 call made by TCRdb goes unchecked. The CDR3 extends over 16 amino acids. Here the CDR3 reads CASSEGISGRAHEQFF.

The genes are TRBV6-2 or TRBV6-3 and TRBJ1-5. Germline V gene sequence: CDR1 MNHEY, CDR2 SVGEGT. The CDR3 is 14 amino acids. CDR3 protein: CVSSYGFGDQPQHF.

This sequence joins TRBV14 and TRBJ1-2. The germline CDR1 and CDR2 sequences are SGHDN and FVKESK. This CDR3 region has 13 residues. The CDR3 here is CASSQERSYGYTF.

This chain joins TRBV12-3 or TRBV12-4 and TRBJ2-7; TCRdb's D call of TRBD1 is untestable without DNA. This CDR3 is 16 amino acids long. CDR3 region: CASSSWTGEKGDEQYF.

The genes are TRBV5-1 and TRBJ2-1. Germline assignment: CDR1 SGHRS and CDR2 YFSETQ. The CDR3 loop spans 15 amino acids. CDR3 region: CASSLFSETYNEQFF.

This rearrangement joins TRBV29-1 to TRBJ2-2; the TCRdb D gene call, TRBD2, has no DNA to confirm it. Germline V lookup: CDR1 SQVTM, CDR2 ANQGSEA. This CDR3 contains 14 residues. This CDR3 is CSVETSGDTGELFF.

This rearrangement joins TRBV29-1 to TRBJ2-1. CDR1 and CDR2 from the germline V gene are SQVTM and ANQGSEA. The length of the CDR3 is 13 residues. CDR3 residues: CSVEAGTYNEQFF.

The rearrangement joins TRBV7-9 to TRBJ1-6. Germline lookup yields CDR1 SEHNR and CDR2 FQNEAQ (reference sequence). This CDR3 is built from 15 residues. The CDR3: CASSLVQDGNSPLHF.

The chain has TRBV28 and TRBJ2-5; TCRdb reports TRBD2, a call that lacks DNA to check it against. Germline CDR1 and CDR2: MDHEN and SYDVKM. The CDR3 length is 20 residues. The CDR3 protein is CASSLFAGLAGGIFQETQYF.

The V and J genes are TRBV7-6 and TRBJ2-7. This CDR3 comprises 13 residues. CDR1 is SGHVS, CDR2 FNYEAQ, per germline. This chain's CDR3 is CASSLGKYYEQYF.

This chain joins TRBV29-1 and TRBJ2-5; checking the TCRdb D call of TRBD1 is not possible without DNA. The CDR3 runs 15 residues. The V gene's germline CDR1 is SQVTM and CDR2 ANQGSEA. This chain's CDR3 is CSVEDRTGGGETQYF.

V gene TRBV7-9 combines with J gene TRBJ2-1; TCRdb lists TRBD2, though no DNA is available to test this call. The CDR3 is 16 residues long. Germline CDR1 is SEHNR and CDR2 is FQNEAQ (reference sequence). The CDR3 reads CASSSPSGGEYNEQFF. The full variable domain, rest sourced from reference TRBV7-9 and TRBJ2-1, is DTGVSQNPRHKITKRGQNVTFRCDPISEHNRLYWYRQTLGQGPEFLTYFQNEAQLEKSRLLSDRFSAERPKGSFSTLEIQRTEQGDSAMYLCASSSPSGGEYNEQFFGPGTRLTVL.

This rearrangement joins TRBV6-1 to TRBJ2-2; TCRdb gives TRBD1 as the D gene, but with no DNA this cannot be confirmed. The CDR3 extends over 16 amino acids. Per the germline V gene, CDR1 is MNHNS and CDR2 is SASEGT. CDR3 amino acids: CASSGTGTENTGELFF.

V usage is TRBV9 and J usage is TRBJ2-7; checking the TCRdb D call of TRBD2 is not possible without DNA. The CDR3 is made up of 14 amino acids. Germline CDR1 SGDLS, CDR2 YYNGEE. This CDR3 is CASSPSASSYEQYF.

J is TRBJ2-1 and V is TRBV5-6; TCRdb proposes TRBD2, but this gene call is untestable without DNA. Germline V CDR1 and CDR2: SGHDT, YYEEEE. This CDR3 spans 13 amino acids. The CDR3 spells CASSPTSLHEQFF.

The chain uses TRBV7-9 and TRBJ2-7; the D call from TCRdb, TRBD1, cannot be confirmed without DNA. Per the germline V gene, CDR1 is SEHNR and CDR2 is FQNEAQ (reference sequence). The CDR3 extends over 12 amino acids. CDR3 residues: CASSSRGYEQYF.

The chain has TRBV6-2 or TRBV6-3 and TRBJ2-1; TCRdb lists TRBD1, though no DNA is available to test this call. The CDR3 contains 17 residues. Germline V lookup: CDR1 MNHEY, CDR2 SVGEGT. CDR3 protein: CASSSDMVGQWHNEQFF.

The chain couples TRBV4-1 to TRBJ1-5; TCRdb's assignment of TRBD1 cannot be checked, as there is no DNA. The germline gives CDR1 MGHRA, CDR2 YSYEKL. The CDR3 length is 19 residues. The CDR3 spells CASSQAPDRVGYSNQPQHF.

The rearrangement joins TRBV28 to TRBJ2-1. The germline V gene encodes CDR1 MDHEN and CDR2 SYDVKM. The CDR3 is made up of 14 amino acids. The chain's CDR3 is CASSLEGTSIEQFF.